This T cell receptor beta chain was found in a study of shared clonotypes between healthy human individuals. Study-wide context: Aged between 18 and 49, the donors were two women and three men.

Study-wide results and caveats: Naive CD4 clonotypes overlapped across a few donors at roughly 5.1%. An anticipated effect of sequencing depth on clonotype sharing among donors was recognized.

The table came from immunoSEQ multiplex PCR; TCRdb's copy has only in-frame clones and leaves some out. The sample records around 600,000 clones, more than 95% being singletons. About this clone itself: Its cognate antigen is unknown.

Germline V gene sequence: CDR1 GTSNPN, CDR2 SVGIG (reference sequence). Trimming removed 2 bases from V and 2 bases from J; junction bases left unmatched: 8. This CDR3 comprises 16 residues. Nashville, Tennessee was home to all donors, each a Caucasian adult. The sequenced material came from naive CD4+ T cells sorted from blood. As for subset: CD45RA+ positively selected. This TCR was sampled from a woman in her 30s in good health. This chain links TRBV30 with TRBJ2-3; 9 positions match TRBD2. CDR3 sequence: CAWSSQLAGLTDTQYF. In nucleotides, the CDR3 is TGTGCCTGGAGTTCACAGCTAGCGGGACTCACAGATACGCAGTATTTT.